Listed below are T cell receptor beta chains from one sample, sequenced in a study of T cells in Graves' hyperthyroidism and ophthalmopathy. TCRdb called the multiplex PCR reads again in MiXCR, with one record for every CDR3 protein. Seen here are over 700,000 distinct CDR3 sequences, around 40% observed once, and the top ten hold around 30%. Sequencing was performed on blood. These receptors were collected from a woman aged 35 to 49 with Graves' hyperthyroidism. Both conserved end residues are part of each CDR3. D genes are given only for firm matches. Clone size, where shown, is once, few, many, or a class for clones that have expanded.

>TRBV20-1|TRBD1|many|TRBJ2-7
TGCAGTGCCGAGGGAGGACAGGGGATCTACGAGCAGTACTTC
CSAEGGQGIYEQYF
>TRBV25-1|-|-|TRBJ1-2
TGTGCCATAGGGTGGGGGGCTAGCTACACCTTC
CAIGWGASYTF
>TRBV7-2|TRBD1|-|TRBJ1-2
TGTGCCAGCAGCTTTCTAGACAGGGCGGTCGGCTACACCTTC
CASSFLDRAVGYTF
>TRBV5-1|TRBD1|few|TRBJ1-6
TGCGCCAGCAGCTTGGGGGACAGGAGCTCCTATAATTCACCCCTCCACTTT
CASSLGDRSSYNSPLHF
>TRBV5-5|TRBD1|-|TRBJ2-7
TGTGCCAGCAGCTTGGCCCAGCCGGGACAGGAGGTGTACGAGCAGTACTTC
CASSLAQPGQEVYEQYF
>TRBV6-2/TRBV6-3|TRBD1|few|TRBJ1-3
TGTGCCAGCAGCTTATCCCCAGGACAGGGGACGTCTGGAAACACCATATATTTT
CASSLSPGQGTSGNTIYF
>TRBV6-2/TRBV6-3|-|few|TRBJ1-1
TGTGCCAGCAGTTCCCCAGCGGGGCGGAACACTGAAGCTTTCTTT
CASSSPAGRNTEAFF
>TRBV4-1|-|few|TRBJ2-5
TGCGCCAGCAGCCGTCAGGCCCCTCGGGATGGGGAGACCCAGTACTTC
CASSRQAPRDGETQYF
>TRBV20-1|TRBD2|many|TRBJ2-5
TGCAGTGCTCGAAGGACTAGCGGGGGAGGACTCCAAGAGACCCAGTACTTC
CSARRTSGGGLQETQYF
>TRBV29-1|-|-|TRBJ1-2
TGCAGCGTTGAAGATCTTCTAGGTCTTCATGGAACAGCCTATGGCTACACCTTC
CSVEDLLGLHGTAYGYTF
>TRBV7-3|TRBD1|many|TRBJ2-7
TGTGCCAGCAGCCCGGGACAGAGCTCCTACGAGCAGTACTTC
CASSPGQSSYEQYF
>TRBV19|-|-|TRBJ2-5
TGTGCCAGTAGTGTCGCTCGGCTGGGGGAGACCCAGTACTTC
CASSVARLGETQYF
>TRBV11-2|-|-|TRBJ2-7
TGTGCCAGCAGCGGGGGGTCCCGGCGCGACGAGCAGTACTTC
CASSGGSRRDEQYF
>TRBV12-3/TRBV12-4|TRBD1|few|TRBJ1-6
TGTGCCAGCAGAGGACGGGGGCAGGGGGTAGGAAATTCACCCCTCCACTTT
CASRGRGQGVGNSPLHF
>TRBV20-1|-|many|TRBJ2-7
TGCAGCTCGAGGGGGGCCGGTTATGCGCAGTACTTC
CSSRGAGYAQYF
>TRBV20-1|TRBD1|once|TRBJ2-6
TGCAGTGCTAGAAGACCCACAGGGGGCAACGTCCTGACTTTC
CSARRPTGGNVLTF
>TRBV2|-|-|TRBJ2-7
TGTGCCAGCAGTGAAGCAAAACCCCCGGCACTAGTAGTCTACGAGCAGTACTTC
CASSEAKPPALVVYEQYF
>TRBV7-2|-|few|TRBJ1-4
TGTGCCAGCAGCTTAGCCGGGGGCGATGGTGAAAAACTGTTTTTT
CASSLAGGDGEKLFF
>TRBV10-2|-|-|TRBJ1-1
TGCGCCAGCACAGGGGAGACTGAAGCTTTCTTT
CASTGETEAFF
>TRBV6-5|-|many|TRBJ1-6
TGTGCCAGCACTTTCGACCGATATAATTCACCCCTCCACTTT
CASTFDRYNSPLHF
>TRBV20-1|-|-|TRBJ1-6
TGCAGTGCTAGCCCACAGGGTGACACCCTCCACTTT
CSASPQGDTLHF
>TRBV10-3|-|few|TRBJ2-7
TGTGCCATCAGTGAGCAAAGTTACGAGCAGTACTTC
CAISEQSYEQYF
>TRBV5-4|TRBD2|once|TRBJ2-5
TGTGCCAGCACCTCCGGGACTACCCAAGAGACCCAGTACTTC
CASTSGTTQETQYF
>TRBV7-2|-|many|TRBJ1-5
TGTGCCAGCAGCTCCCTCGCGGGACTGCTCAATCAGCCCCAGCATTTT
CASSSLAGLLNQPQHF
>TRBV7-9|-|few|TRBJ1-4
TGTGCCAGCAGCGGGAGTAGCGGTGGCAATGAAAAACTGTTTTTT
CASSGSSGGNEKLFF
>TRBV6-5|TRBD1|few|TRBJ1-5
TGTGCCAGCAGTGCAACCAGGGGGGGTAGCAATCAGCCCCAGCATTTT
CASSATRGGSNQPQHF
>TRBV6-5|-|-|TRBJ1-1
TGTGCCAGCAGTTACTCGAACGTGATCGGAGCTTTCTTT
CASSYSNVIGAFF
>TRBV7-9|TRBD1|many|TRBJ1-2
TGTGCCAGCAGCTTATGGGGAGCGACAGGGAAGGAGGCCTATGGCTACACCTTC
CASSLWGATGKEAYGYTF
>TRBV9|-|once|TRBJ1-1
TGTGCCAGCTCAATGGCTGCGCCGGGGACCCTGAACACTGAAGCTTTCTTT
CASSMAAPGTLNTEAFF
>TRBV12-3/TRBV12-4|TRBD1|-|TRBJ1-5
TGTGCCAGCTACCCGACAGGGGGCAATCAGCCCCAGCATTTT
CASYPTGGNQPQHF
>TRBV10-1|-|few|TRBJ1-5
TGCGCCAGCAGTGAGTCATACTATCAGCCCCAGCATTTT
CASSESYYQPQHF
>TRBV29-1|-|-|TRBJ2-5
TGCAGCGTTGGCTCAGGATTCGAGACCCAGTACTTC
CSVGSGFETQYF
>TRBV10-3|-|-|TRBJ1-2
TGTGCCATCAGTGAGGCGGGTGGGCATGGCTACACCTTC
CAISEAGGHGYTF
>TRBV28|-|once|TRBJ2-5
TGTGCCAGCAGTTTTCGGGCCGGGATTCAAGAGACCCAGTACTTC
CASSFRAGIQETQYF
>TRBV6-1|-|-|TRBJ1-3
TGTGCCAGCAGTGAAGGTCCAGGGGTCGGAAACACCATATATTTT
CASSEGPGVGNTIYF
>TRBV7-2|TRBD1|many|TRBJ1-1
TGTGCCAGCAGCTTAGACAGGGGGAGGAACACTGAAGCTTTCTTT
CASSLDRGRNTEAFF
>TRBV6-6|-|few|TRBJ1-1
TGTGCCAGCAGCTATCTTGGGTGGATTGAAGCTTTCTTT
CASSYLGWIEAFF
>TRBV10-3|TRBD1|-|TRBJ1-5
TGTGCCATCAGTGACCCCGGGACAGGGAGTCAACCCCAGCATTTT
CAISDPGTGSQPQHF
>TRBV7-2|TRBD2|many|TRBJ2-5
TGTGCCAGCAGCTTAGCGTTCGGACGGACTAGCGGGAGTACCCAGTACTTC
CASSLAFGRTSGSTQYF
>TRBV6-5|-|-|TRBJ2-7
TGTGCCAGCAGTTTGGGCACGTGGCGGGACGAGCAGTACTTC
CASSLGTWRDEQYF
>TRBV20-1|-|few|TRBJ1-1
TGCAGTGCTTACGACACGGGGATCTCTGAAGCTTTCTTT
CSAYDTGISEAFF
>TRBV6-5|-|many|TRBJ1-1
TGTGCCAGCAGTCCCAACCGAGGGGAAGCTTTCTTT
CASSPNRGEAFF
>TRBV9|TRBD2|many|TRBJ2-5
TGTGCCAGCAGCTCGTCTAGCGGGAGGGCAGAGACCCAGTACTTC
CASSSSSGRAETQYF
>TRBV12-5|-|-|TRBJ1-2
TGTGCTAGTGGTTTGGCCCTCGGTGGAGGCTACACCTTC
CASGLALGGGYTF
>TRBV20-1|TRBD2|many|TRBJ2-5
TGCAGTGCTGGAGCGGGGAAAGAGACCCAGTACTTC
CSAGAGKETQYF
>TRBV5-1|-|few|TRBJ1-1
TGCGCCAGCAGCTCGTTGGCGTACAGGTCCCTTACCGAAGCTTTCTTT
CASSSLAYRSLTEAFF
>TRBV4-3|TRBD2|-|TRBJ2-7
TGCGCCAGCAGCCGGGGACTAGCGGGGGAGTCATACGAGCAGTACTTC
CASSRGLAGESYEQYF
>TRBV7-8|TRBD2|few|TRBJ2-5
TGTGCCAGCAGCTTTCAATTTATTATGGCTAGCGGGCCCCAAGAGACCCAGTACTTC
CASSFQFIMASGPQETQYF
>TRBV5-8|-|many|TRBJ2-6
TGTGCCAGCACCACCGACAGCTCTGGGGCCAACGTCCTGACTTTC
CASTTDSSGANVLTF